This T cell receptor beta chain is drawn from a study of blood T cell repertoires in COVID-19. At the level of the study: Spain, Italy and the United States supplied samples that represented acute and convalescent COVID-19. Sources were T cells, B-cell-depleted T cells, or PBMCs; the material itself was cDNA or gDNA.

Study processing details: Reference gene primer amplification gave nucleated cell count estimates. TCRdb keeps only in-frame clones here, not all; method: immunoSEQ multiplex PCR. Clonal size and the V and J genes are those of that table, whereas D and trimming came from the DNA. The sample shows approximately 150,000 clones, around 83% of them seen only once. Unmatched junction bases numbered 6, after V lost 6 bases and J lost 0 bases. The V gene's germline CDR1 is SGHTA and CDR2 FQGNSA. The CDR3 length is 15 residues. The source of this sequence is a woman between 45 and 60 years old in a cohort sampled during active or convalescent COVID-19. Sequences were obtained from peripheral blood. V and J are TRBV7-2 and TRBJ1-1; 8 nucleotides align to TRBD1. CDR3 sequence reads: CASRQGASMNTEAFF. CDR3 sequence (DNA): TGTGCCAGCAGGCAGGGGGCCTCCATGAACACTGAAGCTTTCTTT.